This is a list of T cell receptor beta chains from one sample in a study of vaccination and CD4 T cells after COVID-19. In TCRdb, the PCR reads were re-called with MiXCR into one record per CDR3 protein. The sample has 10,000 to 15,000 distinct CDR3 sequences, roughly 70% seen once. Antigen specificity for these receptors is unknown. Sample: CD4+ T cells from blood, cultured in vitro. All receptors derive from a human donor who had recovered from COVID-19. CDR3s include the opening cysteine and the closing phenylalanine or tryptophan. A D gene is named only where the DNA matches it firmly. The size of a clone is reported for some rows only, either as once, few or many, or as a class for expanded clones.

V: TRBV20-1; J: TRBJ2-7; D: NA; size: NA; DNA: TGCAGTGTGGCGGGTACCTACGAGCAGTACTTC; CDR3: CSVAGTYEQYF
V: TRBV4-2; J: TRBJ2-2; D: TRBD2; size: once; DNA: TGTGCCAGCAGCCTACCTAGCGGGAGAAGGGCCGGGGAGCTGTTTTTT; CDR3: CASSLPSGRRAGELFF
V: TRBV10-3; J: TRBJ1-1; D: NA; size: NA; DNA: TGTGCCATCAGCCCTCCGGGGGAGAACACTGAAGCTTTCTTT; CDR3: CAISPPGENTEAFF
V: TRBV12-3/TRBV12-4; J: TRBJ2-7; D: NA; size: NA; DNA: TGTGCCAGCAGCGGGATCGGGACAGGCGGGGGGAACGAGCAGTACTTC; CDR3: CASSGIGTGGGNEQYF
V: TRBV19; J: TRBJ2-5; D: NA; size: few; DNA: TGTGCCAGTAGCCCACTGAGAGGGACTCCCACACAAGAGACCCAGTACTTC; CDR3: CASSPLRGTPTQETQYF
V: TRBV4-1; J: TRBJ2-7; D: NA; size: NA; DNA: TGCGCCAGCAGCCAAGAAGGCTACCAAGGAGGCTACGAGCAGTACTTC; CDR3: CASSQEGYQGGYEQYF
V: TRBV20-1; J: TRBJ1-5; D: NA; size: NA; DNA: TGCAGTGCCCGTAGAAGCAATCAGCCCCAGCATTTT; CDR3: CSARRSNQPQHF
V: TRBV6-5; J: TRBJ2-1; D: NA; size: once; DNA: TGTGCCAGCAGTTACTCGAGTTTAGGAGGGGATGAGCAGTTCTTC; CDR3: CASSYSSLGGDEQFF
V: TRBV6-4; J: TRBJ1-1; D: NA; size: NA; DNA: TGTGCCAGCAGTGACTCGTATATCCCCCAAGATGAAGCTTTCTTT; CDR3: CASSDSYIPQDEAFF
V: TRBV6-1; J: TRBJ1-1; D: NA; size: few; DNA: TGTGCCAGCACCCCACGGGGGCCCGGGGGTAACACTGAAGCTTTCTTT; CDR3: CASTPRGPGGNTEAFF
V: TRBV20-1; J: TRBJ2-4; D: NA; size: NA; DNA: TGCAGTGCTAGAGATAACCCAGCCAACAGTCGGGCCAAAAACATTCAGTACTTC; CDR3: CSARDNPANSRAKNIQYF
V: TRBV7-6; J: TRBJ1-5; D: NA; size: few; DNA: TGTGCCAGCAGCCCACTGGAAGGGCCCCAGCATTTT; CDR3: CASSPLEGPQHF
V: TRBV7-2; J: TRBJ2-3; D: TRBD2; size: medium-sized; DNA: TGTGCCAGCAGCTCCCGGACTAGCGGGAGGGCAGGTACGCAGTATTTT; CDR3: CASSSRTSGRAGTQYF
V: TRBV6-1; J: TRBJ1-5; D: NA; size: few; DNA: TGTGCCAGCACCCTTGGGGTGGATCAGCCCCAGCATTTT; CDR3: CASTLGVDQPQHF
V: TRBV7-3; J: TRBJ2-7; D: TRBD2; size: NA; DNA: TGTGCCAGCAGCCGGGGGACTAGCGGGAGGAACGTACGTGAGCAGTACTTC; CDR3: CASSRGTSGRNVREQYF
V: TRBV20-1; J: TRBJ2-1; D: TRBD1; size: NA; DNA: TGCAGTGCTAAGCCGGGACAGGGGTACGGTGAGCAGTTCTTC; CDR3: CSAKPGQGYGEQFF
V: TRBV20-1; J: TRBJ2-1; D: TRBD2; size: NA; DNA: TGCAGTGCTAGAGACGGGACTAGCGGCTACAATGAGCAGTTCTTC; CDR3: CSARDGTSGYNEQFF
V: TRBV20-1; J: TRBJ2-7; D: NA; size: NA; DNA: TGCAGTGCTAGATCTTTGTGGGCCTCTAGCTCCTACGAGCAGTACTTC; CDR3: CSARSLWASSSYEQYF
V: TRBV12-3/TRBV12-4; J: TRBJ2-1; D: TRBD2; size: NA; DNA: TGTGCCAGCAGCCTCGGGGGTAGCGGGGGTTACAATGAGCAGTTCTTC; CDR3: CASSLGGSGGYNEQFF
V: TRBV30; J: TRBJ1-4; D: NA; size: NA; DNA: TGTGCCTGGAGTACCGGGGGACCGTGGGGTGAAAAACTGTTTTTT; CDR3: CAWSTGGPWGEKLFF
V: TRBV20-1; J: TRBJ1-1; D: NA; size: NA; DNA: TGCAGTGCTAGAGAAGGGAGGGTGAACACTGAAGCTTTCTTT; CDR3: CSAREGRVNTEAFF
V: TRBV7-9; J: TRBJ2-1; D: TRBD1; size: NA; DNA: TGTGCCAGCAGCTTAGGGACGACAGGGAACTTC; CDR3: CASSLGTTGNF
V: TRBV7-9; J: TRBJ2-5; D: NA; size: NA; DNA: TGTGCCAGCAGCTTATCGCCGGCTCAAGAGACCCAGTACTTC; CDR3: CASSLSPAQETQYF
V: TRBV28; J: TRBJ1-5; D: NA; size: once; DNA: TGTGCCAGCAATCCTACGGGGGCCCGCAATCAGCCCCAGCATTTT; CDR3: CASNPTGARNQPQHF
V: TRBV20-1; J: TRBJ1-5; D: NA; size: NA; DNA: TGCAGTGCTAGAGGGCTAGGACAAGGCCCCACGTATAGCAATCAGCCCCAGCATTTT; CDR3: CSARGLGQGPTYSNQPQHF
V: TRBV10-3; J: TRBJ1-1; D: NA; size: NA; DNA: TGTGCCATCAGTCGTCAGGGAGCGGGTACTGAAGCTTTCTTT; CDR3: CAISRQGAGTEAFF
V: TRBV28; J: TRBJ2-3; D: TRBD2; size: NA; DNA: TGTGCCAGCAGCTTGACTAGCTCGGCCACGCAGTATTTT; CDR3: CASSLTSSATQYF
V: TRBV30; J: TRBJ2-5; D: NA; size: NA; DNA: TGTGCCTGGAGTGCCGGCGCAGGGGTCGGGGAGACCCAGTACTTC; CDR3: CAWSAGAGVGETQYF
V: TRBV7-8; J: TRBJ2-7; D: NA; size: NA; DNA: TGTGCCAGCAGCTTAGCGCACCGGACGGATTCCTACGAGCAGTACTTC; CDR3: CASSLAHRTDSYEQYF
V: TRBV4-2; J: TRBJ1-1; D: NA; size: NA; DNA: TGTGCCAGCAGCCAAGTTTTGAGCGTTGGACAGATGAACACTGAAGCTTTCTTT; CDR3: CASSQVLSVGQMNTEAFF
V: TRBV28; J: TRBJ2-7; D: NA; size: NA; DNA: TGTGCCAGCAGAAGGCTCTTTCCCTACGAGCAGTACTTC; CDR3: CASRRLFPYEQYF